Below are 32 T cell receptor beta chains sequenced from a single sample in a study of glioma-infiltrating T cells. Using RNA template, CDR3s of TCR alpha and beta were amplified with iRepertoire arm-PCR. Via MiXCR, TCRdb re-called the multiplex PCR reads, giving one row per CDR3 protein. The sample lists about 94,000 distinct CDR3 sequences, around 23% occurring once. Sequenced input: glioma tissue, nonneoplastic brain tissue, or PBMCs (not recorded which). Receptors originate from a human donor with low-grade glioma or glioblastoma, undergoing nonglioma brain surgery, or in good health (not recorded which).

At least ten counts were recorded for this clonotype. This chain's CDR3 is CASSYSIIWPEQFF. For the CDR3, the DNA is TGTGCCAGCAGTTACTCGATAATTTGGCCAGAACAGTTCTTC. The V call is TRBV6-6, the J call TRBJ2-1; the D is unclear. Germline assignment: CDR1 MNHNY and CDR2 SVGAGI (reference sequence). This CDR3 contains 14 residues. V was trimmed by 0 bases and J by 13 bases, leaving 16 bases between them.

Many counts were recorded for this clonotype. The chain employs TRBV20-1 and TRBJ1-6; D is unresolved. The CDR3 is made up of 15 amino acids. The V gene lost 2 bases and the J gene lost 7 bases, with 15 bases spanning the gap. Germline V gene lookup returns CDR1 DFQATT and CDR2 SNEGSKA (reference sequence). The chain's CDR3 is CSARSTAGNNSPLHF. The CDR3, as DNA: TGCAGTGCTAGAAGTACCGCAGGCAACAATTCACCCCTCCACTTT.

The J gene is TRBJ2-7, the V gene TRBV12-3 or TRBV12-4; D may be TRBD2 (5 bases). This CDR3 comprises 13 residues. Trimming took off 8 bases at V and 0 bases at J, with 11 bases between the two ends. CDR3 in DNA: TGTGCCAGCGGCCGCGGACTCTCCTACGAGCAGTACTTC. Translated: CASGRGLSYEQYF.

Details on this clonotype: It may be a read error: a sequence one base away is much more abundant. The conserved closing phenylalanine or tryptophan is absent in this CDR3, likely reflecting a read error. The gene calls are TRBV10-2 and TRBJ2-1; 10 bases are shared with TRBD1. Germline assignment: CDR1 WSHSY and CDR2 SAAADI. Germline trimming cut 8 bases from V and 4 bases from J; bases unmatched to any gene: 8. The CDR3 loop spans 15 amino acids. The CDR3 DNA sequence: TGCGCCAGCCTACCAGGGGACAGGGGTTACAATGAGCAGTTCTTA. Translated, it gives CASLPGDRGYNEQFL.

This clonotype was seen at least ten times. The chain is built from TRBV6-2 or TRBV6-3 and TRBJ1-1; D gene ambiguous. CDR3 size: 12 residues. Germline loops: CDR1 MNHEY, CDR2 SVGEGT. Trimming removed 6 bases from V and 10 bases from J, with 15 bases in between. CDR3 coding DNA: TGTGCCAGCAGGACTGCGAGCATGGGAGCTTTCTTT. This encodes CASRTASMGAFF.

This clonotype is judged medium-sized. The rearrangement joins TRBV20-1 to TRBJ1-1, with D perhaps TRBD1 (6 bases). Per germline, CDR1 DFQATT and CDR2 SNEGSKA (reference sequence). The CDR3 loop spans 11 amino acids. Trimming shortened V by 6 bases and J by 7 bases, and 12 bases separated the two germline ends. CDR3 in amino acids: CSAPGHREAFF. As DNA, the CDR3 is TGCAGTGCACCGGGACACCGTGAAGCTTTCTTT.

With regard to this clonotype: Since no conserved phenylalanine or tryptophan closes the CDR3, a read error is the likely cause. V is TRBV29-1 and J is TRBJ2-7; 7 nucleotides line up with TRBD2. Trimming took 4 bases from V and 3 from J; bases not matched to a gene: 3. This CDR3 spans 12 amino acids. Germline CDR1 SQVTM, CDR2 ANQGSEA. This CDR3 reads CSVAAGVYEQYL. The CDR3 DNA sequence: TGCAGCGTTGCCGCGGGAGTCTACGAGCAGTACCTC.

CDR3 sequence reads: CASSFYSQETQYF. The CDR3 nucleotides read TGTGCCAGCAGCTTTTACAGTCAAGAGACCCAGTACTTC. The chain has TRBV7-6 and TRBJ2-5; D is ambiguous. The V end lost 3 bases, the J end lost 2 bases, and 7 bases lay between the germline ends. Per the germline V gene, CDR1 is SGHVS and CDR2 is FNYEAQ. CDR3 size: 13 residues.

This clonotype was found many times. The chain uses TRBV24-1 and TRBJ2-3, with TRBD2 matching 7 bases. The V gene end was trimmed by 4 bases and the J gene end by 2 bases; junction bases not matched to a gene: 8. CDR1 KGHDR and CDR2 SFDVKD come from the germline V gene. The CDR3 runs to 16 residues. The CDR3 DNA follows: TGTGCCACCAGTGACCACCCAGCGGGGCCCACAGATACGCAGTATTTT. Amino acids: CATSDHPAGPTDTQYF.

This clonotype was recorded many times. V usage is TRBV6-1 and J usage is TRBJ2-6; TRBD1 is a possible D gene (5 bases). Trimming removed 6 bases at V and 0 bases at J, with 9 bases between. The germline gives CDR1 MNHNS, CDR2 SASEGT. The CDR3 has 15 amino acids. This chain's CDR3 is CASRWTFSGANVLTF. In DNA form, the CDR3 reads TGTGCCAGCAGGTGGACATTCTCTGGGGCCAACGTCCTGACTTTC.

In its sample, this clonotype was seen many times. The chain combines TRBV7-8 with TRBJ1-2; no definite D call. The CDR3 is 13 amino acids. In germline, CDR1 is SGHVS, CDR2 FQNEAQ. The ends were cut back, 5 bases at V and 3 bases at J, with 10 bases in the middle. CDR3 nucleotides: TGTGCCAGCAGCGTAGGAGGGTACTATGGCTACACCTTC. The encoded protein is CASSVGGYYGYTF.

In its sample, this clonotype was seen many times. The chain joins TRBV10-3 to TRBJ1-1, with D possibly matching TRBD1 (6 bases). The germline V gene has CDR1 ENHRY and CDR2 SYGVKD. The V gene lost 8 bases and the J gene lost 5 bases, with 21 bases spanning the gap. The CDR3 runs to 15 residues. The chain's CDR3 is CAIGDAGGVRTEAFF. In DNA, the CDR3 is TGTGCCATCGGGGACGCGGGGGGCGTTCGGACTGAAGCTTTCTTT.

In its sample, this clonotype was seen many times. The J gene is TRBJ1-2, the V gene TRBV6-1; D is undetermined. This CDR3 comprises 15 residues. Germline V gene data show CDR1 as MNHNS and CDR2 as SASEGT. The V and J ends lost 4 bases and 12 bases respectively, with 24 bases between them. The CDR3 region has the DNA TGTGCCAGCAGTGCAATGACTCCTCTTCCAAGTTCGGACACCTTC. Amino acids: CASSAMTPLPSSDTF.

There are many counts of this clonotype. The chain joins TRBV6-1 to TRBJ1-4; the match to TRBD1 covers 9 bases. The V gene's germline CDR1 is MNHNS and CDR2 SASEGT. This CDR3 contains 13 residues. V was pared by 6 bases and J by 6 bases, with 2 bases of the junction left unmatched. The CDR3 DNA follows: TGTGCCAGCAGCCGGGACAGGGATGAAAAACTGTTTTTT. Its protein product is CASSRDRDEKLFF.

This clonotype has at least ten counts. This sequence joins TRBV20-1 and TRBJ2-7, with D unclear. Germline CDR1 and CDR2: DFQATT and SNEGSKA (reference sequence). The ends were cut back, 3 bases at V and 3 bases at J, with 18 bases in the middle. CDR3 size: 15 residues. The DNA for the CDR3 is TGCAGTGCTAGGCCGAACTCACCGCCGGTCTACGAGCAGTACTTC. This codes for CSARPNSPPVYEQYF.

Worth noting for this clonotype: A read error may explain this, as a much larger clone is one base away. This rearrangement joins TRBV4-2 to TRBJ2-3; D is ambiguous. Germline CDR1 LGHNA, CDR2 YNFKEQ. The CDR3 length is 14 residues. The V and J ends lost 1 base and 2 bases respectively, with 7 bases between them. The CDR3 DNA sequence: TGTGCCAGCAGCCAAGTAGCAGTCACAGATACGCAGTATTTT. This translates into CASSQVAVTDTQYF.

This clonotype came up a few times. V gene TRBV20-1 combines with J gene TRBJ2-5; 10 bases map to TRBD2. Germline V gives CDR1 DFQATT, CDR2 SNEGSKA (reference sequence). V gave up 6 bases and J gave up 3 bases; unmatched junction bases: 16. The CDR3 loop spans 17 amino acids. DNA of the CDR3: TGCAGTGCCCAAATAGCGGGGGGAAAATACTTAAAAGAGACCCAGTACTTC. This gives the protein CSAQIAGGKYLKETQYF.

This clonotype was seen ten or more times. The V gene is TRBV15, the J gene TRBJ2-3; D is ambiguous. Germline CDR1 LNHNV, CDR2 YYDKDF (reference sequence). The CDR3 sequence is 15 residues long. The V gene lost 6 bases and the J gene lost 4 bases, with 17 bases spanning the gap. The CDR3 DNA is TGTGCCACCAGTGTAACGAGGACGGCGGCAGATACGCAGTATTTT. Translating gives CATSVTRTAADTQYF.

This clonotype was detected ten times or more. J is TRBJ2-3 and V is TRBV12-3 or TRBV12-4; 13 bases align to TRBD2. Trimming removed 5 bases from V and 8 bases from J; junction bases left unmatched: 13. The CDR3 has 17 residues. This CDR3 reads CASSLRLAGGQGGTQYF. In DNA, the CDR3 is TGTGCCAGCAGTCTTAGACTAGCGGGAGGCCAGGGGGGTACGCAGTATTTT.

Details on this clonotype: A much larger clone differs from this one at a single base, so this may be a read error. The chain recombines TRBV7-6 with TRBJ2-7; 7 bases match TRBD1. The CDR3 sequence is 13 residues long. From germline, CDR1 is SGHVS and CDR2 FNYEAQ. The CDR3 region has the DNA TGTGCCGGCACACGGGACAGCGGAATAAACTCGGACTTC. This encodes CAGTRDSGINSDF.

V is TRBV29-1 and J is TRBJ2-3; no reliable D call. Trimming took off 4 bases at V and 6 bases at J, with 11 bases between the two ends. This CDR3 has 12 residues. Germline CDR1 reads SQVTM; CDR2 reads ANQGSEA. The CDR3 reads CSVGNSPDTQYF. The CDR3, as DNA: TGCAGCGTTGGAAATTCTCCGGATACGCAGTATTTT.

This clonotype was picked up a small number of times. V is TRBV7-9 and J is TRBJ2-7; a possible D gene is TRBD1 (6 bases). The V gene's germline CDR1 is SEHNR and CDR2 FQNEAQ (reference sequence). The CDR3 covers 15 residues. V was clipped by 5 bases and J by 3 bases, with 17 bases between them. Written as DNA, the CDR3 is TGTGCCAGCAGCCAGCCACAGGGAGTCGGCTACGAGCAGTACTTC. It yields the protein CASSQPQGVGYEQYF.

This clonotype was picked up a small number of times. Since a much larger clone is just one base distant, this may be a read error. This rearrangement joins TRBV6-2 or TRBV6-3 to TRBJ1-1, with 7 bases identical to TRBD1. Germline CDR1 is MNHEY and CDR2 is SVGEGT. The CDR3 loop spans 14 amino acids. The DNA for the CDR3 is TGTGCCAGCAGTTATCGACCGGGACAGAATAGGGCTCTCTTT. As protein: CASSYRPGQNRALF.

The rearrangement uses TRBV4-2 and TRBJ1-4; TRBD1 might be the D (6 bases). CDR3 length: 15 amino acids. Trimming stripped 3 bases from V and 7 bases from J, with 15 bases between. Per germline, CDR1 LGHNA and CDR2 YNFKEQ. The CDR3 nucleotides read TGTGCCAGCAGCCACCCCGGGACAATGGGTGAAAAACTGTTTTTT. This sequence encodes CASSHPGTMGEKLFF.

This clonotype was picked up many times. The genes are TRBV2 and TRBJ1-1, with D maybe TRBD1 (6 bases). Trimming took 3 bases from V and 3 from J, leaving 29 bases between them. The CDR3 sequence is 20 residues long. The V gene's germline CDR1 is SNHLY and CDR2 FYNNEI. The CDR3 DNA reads TGTGCCAGCAGTGACCTTACAAGGTTCTCGCAGGGGCCCGGGGACACTGAAGCTTTCTTT. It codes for CASSDLTRFSQGPGDTEAFF. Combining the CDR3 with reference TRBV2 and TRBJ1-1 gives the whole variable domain EPEVTQTPSHQVTQMGQEVILRCVPISNHLYFYWYRQILGQKVEFLVSFYNNEISEKSEIFDDQFSVERPDGSNFTLKIRSTKLEDSAMYFCASSDLTRFSQGPGDTEAFFGQGTRLTVV.

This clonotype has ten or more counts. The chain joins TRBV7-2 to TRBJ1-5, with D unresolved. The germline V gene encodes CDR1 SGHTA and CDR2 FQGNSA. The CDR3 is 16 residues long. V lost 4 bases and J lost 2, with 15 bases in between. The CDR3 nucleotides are TGTGCCAGCAGCTCGACGGTGGGGATGGGCAATCAGCCCCAGCATTTT. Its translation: CASSSTVGMGNQPQHF.

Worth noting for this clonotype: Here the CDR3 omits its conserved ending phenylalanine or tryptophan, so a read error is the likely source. CDR3 DNA: TGTGCCAGCGGCCCGGGGCGGTACACTGAAGCTTTCCTT. The encoded protein is CASGPGRYTEAFL. The chain combines TRBV6-5 with TRBJ1-1, with a weak D call TRBD1 (5 bases). V was pared by 8 bases and J by 3 bases, with 13 bases between. The germline gives CDR1 MNHEY, CDR2 SVGAGI. The CDR3 is made up of 13 amino acids.

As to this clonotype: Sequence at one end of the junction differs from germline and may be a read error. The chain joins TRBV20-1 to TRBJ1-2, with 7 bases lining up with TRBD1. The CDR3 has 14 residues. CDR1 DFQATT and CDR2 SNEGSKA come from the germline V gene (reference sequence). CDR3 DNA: TGCAATGCCCTCCGGGACAGAGTTAACTATGGATACACCTTC. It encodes CNALRDRVNYGYTF.

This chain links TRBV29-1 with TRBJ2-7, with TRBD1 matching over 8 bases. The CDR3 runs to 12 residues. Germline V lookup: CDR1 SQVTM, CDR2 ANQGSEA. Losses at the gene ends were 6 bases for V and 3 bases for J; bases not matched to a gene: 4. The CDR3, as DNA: TGCAGCGTCTCCACAGGGGGCTACGAGCAGTACTTC. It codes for CSVSTGGYEQYF.

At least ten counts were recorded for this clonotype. The CDR3 DNA is TGTGCCAGCAGTTTCGGGGGGCAGGGGGAGACCCAGTACTTC. Its protein product is CASSFGGQGETQYF. The chain combines TRBV6-1 with TRBJ2-5, with D perhaps TRBD2 (7 bases). The ends were cut back, 5 bases at V and 5 bases at J, with 15 bases in the middle. The CDR3 length is 14 residues. CDR1 and CDR2 (germline): MNHNS, SASEGT.

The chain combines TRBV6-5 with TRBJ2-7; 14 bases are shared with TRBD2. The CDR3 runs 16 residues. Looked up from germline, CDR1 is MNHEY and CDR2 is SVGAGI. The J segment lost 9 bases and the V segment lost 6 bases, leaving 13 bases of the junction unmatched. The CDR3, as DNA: TGTGCCAGCAGCTCGACCAGGGGACTAGCGGGAGTTGCGCAGTACTTC. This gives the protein CASSSTRGLAGVAQYF.

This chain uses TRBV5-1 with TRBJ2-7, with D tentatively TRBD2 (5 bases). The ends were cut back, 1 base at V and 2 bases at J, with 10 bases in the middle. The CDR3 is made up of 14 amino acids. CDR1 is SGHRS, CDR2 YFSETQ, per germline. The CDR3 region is CASSLTSGAYEQYF. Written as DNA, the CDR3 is TGCGCCAGCAGCTTGACATCCGGGGCCTACGAGCAGTACTTC.